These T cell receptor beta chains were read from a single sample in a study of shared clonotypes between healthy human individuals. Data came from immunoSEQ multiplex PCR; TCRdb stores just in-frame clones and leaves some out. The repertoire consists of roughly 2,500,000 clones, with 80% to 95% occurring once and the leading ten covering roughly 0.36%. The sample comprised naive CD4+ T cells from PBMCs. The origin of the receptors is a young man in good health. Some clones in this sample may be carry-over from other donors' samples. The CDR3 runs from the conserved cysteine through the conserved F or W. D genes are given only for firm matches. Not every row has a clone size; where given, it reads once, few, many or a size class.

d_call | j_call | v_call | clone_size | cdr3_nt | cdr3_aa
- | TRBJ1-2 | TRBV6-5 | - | TGTGCCAGCAGTTCCGCCCAGGGGTTCGGGCGCTACACCTTC | CASSSAQGFGRYTF
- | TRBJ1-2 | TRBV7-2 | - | TGTGCCAGCAGCCCCGGGACTCCTAGTTCGGGCTACACCTTC | CASSPGTPSSGYTF
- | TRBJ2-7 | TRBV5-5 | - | TGTGCCAGCAGCTTTGAGGGGCCCGAGCAGTACTTC | CASSFEGPEQYF
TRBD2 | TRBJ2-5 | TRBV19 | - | TGTGCCAGTAGTGGACCGGGACTAGCGGAAGAGACCCAGTACTTC | CASSGPGLAEETQYF
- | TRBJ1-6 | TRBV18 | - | TGTGCCAGCTCACAGGGGATGGATTCACCCCTCCACTTT | CASSQGMDSPLHF
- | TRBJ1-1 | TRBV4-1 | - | TGCGCCAGCAGCCTGTCCGGGACCCGGGGCACTGAAGCTTTCTTT | CASSLSGTRGTEAFF
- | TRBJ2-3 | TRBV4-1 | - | TGCGCCAGCAGCCTCGACCGAGGGGGCGGGATTCATACGCAGTATTTT | CASSLDRGGGIHTQYF
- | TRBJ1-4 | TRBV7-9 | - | TGTGCCAGCAGCGCACAGGGAGGAGGGGAAAAACTGTTTTTT | CASSAQGGGEKLFF
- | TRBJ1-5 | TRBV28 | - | TGTGCCAGCAGGGCTGATAGCAATCAGCCCCAGCATTTT | CASRADSNQPQHF
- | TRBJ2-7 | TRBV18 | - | TGTGCCAGCTCGGTTCTGAGTCGGAACGAGCAGTACTTC | CASSVLSRNEQYF
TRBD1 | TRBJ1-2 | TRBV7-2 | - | TGTGCCAGCAGCTCTCCCGGGGTCCTCGGACAGGGCAGAGGAGGCTACACCTTC | CASSSPGVLGQGRGGYTF
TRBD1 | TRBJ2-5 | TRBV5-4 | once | TGTGCCAGCAGCCTTGGGGGACAGGGGCAAGAGACCCAGTACTTC | CASSLGGQGQETQYF
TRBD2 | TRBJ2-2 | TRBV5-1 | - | TGCGCCAGCAGCTTTTACGGGAGGTCGAACACCGGGGAGCTGTTTTTT | CASSFYGRSNTGELFF
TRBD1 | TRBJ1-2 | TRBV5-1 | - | TGCGCCAGCCAGCCGGACAGGGACGGGATCTATGGCTACACCTTC | CASQPDRDGIYGYTF
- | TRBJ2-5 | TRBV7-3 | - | TGTGCCAGCAGCTTATCCCGCGCGGGAGAGACCCAGTACTTC | CASSLSRAGETQYF
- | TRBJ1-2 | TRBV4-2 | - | TGTGCCAGCAGCCCACAGAACAGGGTTTCCTTTGGCTACACCTTC | CASSPQNRVSFGYTF
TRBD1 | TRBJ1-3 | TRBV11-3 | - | TGTGCCAGCAGCCACGGAGGAGGGGGCAACACCATATATTTT | CASSHGGGGNTIYF
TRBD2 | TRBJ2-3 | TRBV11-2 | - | TGTGCCAGCAGCTTAGCGGTAGCGGGAGGGACAGATACGCAGTATTTT | CASSLAVAGGTDTQYF
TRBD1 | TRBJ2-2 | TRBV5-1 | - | TGCGCCAGCAGCCCGGGACAGTCGAACACCGGGGAGCTGTTTTTT | CASSPGQSNTGELFF
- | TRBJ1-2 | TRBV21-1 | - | TGTGCCAGCAGCGAAAGGCATGACAGGGGGCCTGGCTACACCTTC | CASSERHDRGPGYTF
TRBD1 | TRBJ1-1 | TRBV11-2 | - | TGTGCCAGCAGCGACCCCAGGGGGATAGGCACTGAAGCTTTCTTT | CASSDPRGIGTEAFF
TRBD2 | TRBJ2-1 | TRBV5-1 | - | TGCGCCAGCAGCACAAGACTAGCGGGAACTTGGAATGAGCAGTTCTTC | CASSTRLAGTWNEQFF
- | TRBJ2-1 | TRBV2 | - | TGTGCCAGCGGAAGCTTGAGCTCCTACAATGAGCAGTTCTTC | CASGSLSSYNEQFF
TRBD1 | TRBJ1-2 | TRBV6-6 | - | TGTGCCAGCAACCGACAGGGGGCCGTCGAAGGCTACACCTTC | CASNRQGAVEGYTF
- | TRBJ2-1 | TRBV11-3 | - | TGTGCCAGCAGCTTAAGGGGAACATACAATGAGCAGTTCTTC | CASSLRGTYNEQFF
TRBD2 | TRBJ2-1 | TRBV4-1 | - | TGCGCCAGCAGCCAAGATATAGCGGGAGACGATGAGCAGTTCTTC | CASSQDIAGDDEQFF
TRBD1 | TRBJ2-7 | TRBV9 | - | TGTGCCAGCAGCGTTTCCGGGACAGGGGGGAACGAGCAGTACTTC | CASSVSGTGGNEQYF
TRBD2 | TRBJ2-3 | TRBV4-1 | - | TGCGCCAGCAGCCATGGAACTAGCGGGAGGAACTCAGATACGCAGTATTTT | CASSHGTSGRNSDTQYF
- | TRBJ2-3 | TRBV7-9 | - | TGTGCCAGCAGCCCGAGGGCTCGCGGTGAATTTTATACGCAGTATTTT | CASSPRARGEFYTQYF
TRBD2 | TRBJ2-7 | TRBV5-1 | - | TGCGCCAGCAGCTTGACTAGCGGCTCCTACGAGCAGTACTTC | CASSLTSGSYEQYF
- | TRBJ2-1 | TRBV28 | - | TGTGCCAGCAGTACCTCGGCGGGCCTTACTGCGATTAAGCAGTTCTTC | CASSTSAGLTAIKQFF
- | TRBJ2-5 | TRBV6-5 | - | TGTGCCAGCAGTCTACAGGGACCACAAGAGACCCAGTACTTC | CASSLQGPQETQYF
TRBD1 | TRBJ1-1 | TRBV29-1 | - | TGCAGCGTTGAAGGCCTTACCGGGACAGGGGCCTTCTTT | CSVEGLTGTGAFF
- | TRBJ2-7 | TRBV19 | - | TGTGCCAGTAGTAGCCAGGGGGGCAACGAGCAGTACTTC | CASSSQGGNEQYF
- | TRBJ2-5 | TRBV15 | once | TGTGCCACGTCGCGGTCGGTCGGGACCCAGTACTTC | CATSRSVGTQYF
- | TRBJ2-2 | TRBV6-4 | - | TGTGCCAGCAGTGTAGTCTCGAACACCGGGGAGCTGTTTTTT | CASSVVSNTGELFF
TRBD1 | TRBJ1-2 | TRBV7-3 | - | TGTGCCAGCAGCCCTGGACAGGGGCAGGACTACACCTTC | CASSPGQGQDYTF
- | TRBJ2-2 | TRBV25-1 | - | TGTGCCAGCAGTGGACGTCTGCAAAGTGCTACCGGGGAGCTGTTTTTT | CASSGRLQSATGELFF
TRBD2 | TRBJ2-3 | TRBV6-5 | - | TGTGCCAGCAGCCGGGAGGGTTACACAGATACGCAGTATTTT | CASSREGYTDTQYF
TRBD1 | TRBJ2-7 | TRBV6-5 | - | TGTGCCAGTTCCCCTACAGGGGCGAACTCCTACGAGCAGTACTTC | CASSPTGANSYEQYF
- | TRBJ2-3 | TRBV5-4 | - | TGTGCCAGCAGCTCGGCAGGGGGCACAGATACGCAGTATTTT | CASSSAGGTDTQYF
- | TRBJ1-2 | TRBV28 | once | TGTGCCAGCAACCTAGGTGGGGGGGAAGGGACTAACTATGGCTACACCTTC | CASNLGGGEGTNYGYTF
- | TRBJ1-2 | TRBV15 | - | TGTGCCACCAGCACCCCTCCAGTCGACTATGGCTACACCTTC | CATSTPPVDYGYTF
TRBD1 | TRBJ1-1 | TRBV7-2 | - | TGTGCCATCCGGGGGCAGGGGGGCGTTAACACTGAAGCTTTCTTT | CAIRGQGGVNTEAFF
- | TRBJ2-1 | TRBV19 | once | TGTGCCAGTAGTTCCCCGGGAGTAAACAATGAGCAGTTCTTC | CASSSPGVNNEQFF
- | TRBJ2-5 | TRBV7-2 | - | TGTGCCAGCAGCTTTTCCCTGGGGGAGACCCAGTACTTC | CASSFSLGETQYF
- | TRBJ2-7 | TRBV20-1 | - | TGCAGTGTGGGCACTTACGAGCAGTACTTC | CSVGTYEQYF
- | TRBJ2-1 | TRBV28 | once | TGTGCCAGTCAGGGTCCCAATGAGCAGTTCTTC | CASQGPNEQFF
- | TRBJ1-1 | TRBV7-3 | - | TGTGCCAGCAGCTTTGTCAGGGATACTGAAGCTTTCTTT | CASSFVRDTEAFF
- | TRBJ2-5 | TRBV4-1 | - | TGCGCCAGCAGCCTCCTAGGGGGAGGACCCCCCTTTGCCCAAGAGACCCAGTACTTC | CASSLLGGGPPFAQETQYF
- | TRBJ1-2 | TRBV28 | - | TGTGCCAGCAGTGCCCGCTCGAGGGCCTATGGCTACACCTTC | CASSARSRAYGYTF
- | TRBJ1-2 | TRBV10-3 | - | TGTGCCACCCAACTCCCGGACAGAAACTATGGCTACACCTTC | CATQLPDRNYGYTF
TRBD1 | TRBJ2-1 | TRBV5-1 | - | TGCGCCAGCAGCCGGGGGACAGGGGGCCCCCATGAGCAGTTCTTC | CASSRGTGGPHEQFF
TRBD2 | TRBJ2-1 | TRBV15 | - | TGTGCCACCAGCAGAATAGGCGGGAGGGGAGGGACCTACAATGAGCAGTTCTTC | CATSRIGGRGGTYNEQFF
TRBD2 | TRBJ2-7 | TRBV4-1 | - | TGCGCCAGCAGCCGGAGATACACAGCGGGAGTCCCCTCGAGCTCCTACGAGCAGTACTTC | CASSRRYTAGVPSSSYEQYF